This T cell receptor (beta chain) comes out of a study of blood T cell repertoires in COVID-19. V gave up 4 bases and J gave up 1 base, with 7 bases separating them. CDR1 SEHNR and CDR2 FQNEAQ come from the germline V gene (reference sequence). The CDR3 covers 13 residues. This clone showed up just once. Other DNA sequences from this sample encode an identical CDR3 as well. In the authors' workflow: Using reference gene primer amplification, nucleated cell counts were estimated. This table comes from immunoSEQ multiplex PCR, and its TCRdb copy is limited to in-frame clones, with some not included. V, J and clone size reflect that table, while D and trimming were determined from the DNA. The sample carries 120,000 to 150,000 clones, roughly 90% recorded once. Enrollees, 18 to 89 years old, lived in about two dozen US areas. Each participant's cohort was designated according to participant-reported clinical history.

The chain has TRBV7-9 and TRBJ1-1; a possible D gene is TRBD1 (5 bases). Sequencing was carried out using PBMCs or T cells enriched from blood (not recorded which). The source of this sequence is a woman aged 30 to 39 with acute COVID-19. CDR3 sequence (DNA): TGTGCCAGCAGCTCGCAGGGGAACACTGAAGCTTTCTTT. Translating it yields CASSSQGNTEAFF.